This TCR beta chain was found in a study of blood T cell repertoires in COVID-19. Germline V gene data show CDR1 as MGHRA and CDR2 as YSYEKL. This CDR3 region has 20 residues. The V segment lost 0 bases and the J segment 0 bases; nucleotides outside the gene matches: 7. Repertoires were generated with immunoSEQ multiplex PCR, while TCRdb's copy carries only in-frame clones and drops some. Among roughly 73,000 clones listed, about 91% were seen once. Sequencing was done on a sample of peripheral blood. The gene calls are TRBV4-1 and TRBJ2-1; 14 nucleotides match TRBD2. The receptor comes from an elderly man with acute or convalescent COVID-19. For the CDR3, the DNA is TGCGCCAGCAGCCAAGATCTGAGGACTAGCGGGAGGAGCTCCTACAATGAGCAGTTCTTC. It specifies CASSQDLRTSGRSSYNEQFF.